In its sample, the clone carrying this TCR beta chain was seen many times. The target antigen is unknown. The record originates from a study of neurological immune-mediated disorders. The study, taken as a whole, reports: Multiple sclerosis was found to have the least TCR clonal expansion, below healthy controls, and HTLV-1-associated myelopathy the most.

Described time point: longitudinal time-point 1 (baseline). The starting material, 2 million PBMCs stored at -80 C, gave rise to the unsorted libraries. The team produced cDNA through 5'RACE using 10-nucleotide random UMIs. Every sequencing run produced over 200 million TCR-beta sequences that came from 15-18 subjects. TCRdb re-called the 5' RACE reads through MiXCR, storing one row per CDR3 protein. The sample has roughly 75,000 distinct CDR3 sequences, approximately 14% seen once. The sequenced sample was PBMCs. This receptor was obtained from a female donor with HTLV-1-associated myelopathy (HAM/TSP).

The CDR3 sequence: CASSSVGTGIREQYF. The CDR3 DNA reads TGCGCCAGCAGTTCAGTGGGGACAGGGATCCGCGAGCAGTACTTC. The V call is TRBV5-1, the J call TRBJ2-7; the match to TRBD1 covers 9 bases. The V gene's germline CDR1 is SGHRS and CDR2 YFSETQ. Germline trimming cut 5 bases from V and 6 bases from J; bases unmatched to any gene: 12. CDR3 length equals 15 residues.